Below are 3 T cell receptor beta chains sequenced from a single sample in a study of CD8 T cells in Susac syndrome. Random hexamers were used to reverse transcribe the RNA input (about 0.5 to 1 ug). TCRdb re-called the immunoSEQ multiplex PCR reads through MiXCR, storing one row per CDR3 protein. The sample carries more than 150,000 distinct CDR3 sequences, 95% recorded once. The material sequenced was CD8+ T cells from PBMCs. All receptors derive from a human donor with Susac syndrome.

The V call is TRBV28, the J call TRBJ2-2, with TRBD1 identical over 9 bases. The V gene's germline CDR1 is MDHEN and CDR2 SYDVKM. The CDR3 runs 16 residues. V dropped 6 bases and J dropped 7; count of bases not matched to a gene: 12. CDR3 residues: CASRGVGTGYVGELFF. The CDR3 bases are TGTGCCAGCAGGGGGGTCGGGACAGGGTACGTCGGGGAGCTGTTTTTT. The full variable domain, in which reference TRBV28 and TRBJ2-2 provide the parts outside the CDR3, is DVKVTQSSRYLVKRTGEKVFLECVQDMDHENMFWYRQDPGLGLRLIYFSYDVKMKEKGDIPEGYSVSREKKERFSLILESASTNQTSMYLCASRGVGTGYVGELFFGEGSRLTVL.

J is TRBJ1-1 and V is TRBV18; 7 nucleotides agree with TRBD1. Germline-derived CDR1 and CDR2 are KGHSH and LQKENI. This CDR3 has 15 residues. After removal of 3 bases from V and 1 base from J, the junction contained 5 bases not matched to a gene. The CDR3 reads CASSPRQGRNTEAFF. The CDR3 region has the DNA TGTGCCAGCTCACCTAGACAGGGTAGGAACACTGAAGCTTTCTTT.

CDR3 nucleotide sequence: TGTGCCTGGAATAACTTCGGGGTTGGCTACACCTTC. Translation gives CAWNNFGVGYTF. The chain is built from TRBV30 and TRBJ1-2, with D hard to call. Germline V gives CDR1 GTSNPN, CDR2 SVGIG (reference sequence). Deletions cut 4 bases from V and 7 bases from J, with 13 bases between. The CDR3 length is 12 residues. Based on the CDR3 plus reference TRBV30 and TRBJ1-2, the full variable domain is SQTIHQWPATLVQPVGSPLSLECTVEGTSNPNLYWYRQAAGRGLQLLFYSVGIGQISSEVPQNLSASRPQDRQFILSSKKLLLSDSGFYLCAWNNFGVGYTFGSGTRLTVV.